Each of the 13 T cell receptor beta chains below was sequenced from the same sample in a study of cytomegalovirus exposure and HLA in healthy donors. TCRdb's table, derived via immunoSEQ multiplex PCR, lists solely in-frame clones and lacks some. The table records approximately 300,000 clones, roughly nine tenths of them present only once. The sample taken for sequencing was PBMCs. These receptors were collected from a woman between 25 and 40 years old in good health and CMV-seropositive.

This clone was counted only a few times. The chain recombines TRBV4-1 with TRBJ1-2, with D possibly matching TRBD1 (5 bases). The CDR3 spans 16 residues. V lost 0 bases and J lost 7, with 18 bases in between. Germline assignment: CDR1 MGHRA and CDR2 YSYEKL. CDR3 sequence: CASSQDDRSPGVGYTF. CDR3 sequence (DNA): TGCGCCAGCAGCCAAGATGATCGGAGCCCGGGGGTTGGCTACACCTTC.

CDR3 loop: CASSLGLAKSDTQYF. DNA for the CDR3: TGTGCCAGCAGTTTAGGTCTAGCCAAGTCAGATACGCAGTATTTT. The V call is TRBV27, the J call TRBJ2-3; TRBD2 might be the D (5 bases). The CDR3 has 15 residues. Germline CDR1 MNHEY, CDR2 SMNVEV (reference sequence). V shed 2 bases and J shed 4 bases, with 13 bases lying between them.

CDR3 sequence reads: CAWSDKGGEGNQPQHF. The CDR3 DNA follows: TGTGCCTGGAGTGACAAAGGGGGGGAGGGCAATCAGCCCCAGCATTTT. This rearrangement joins TRBV30 to TRBJ1-5; a possible D gene is TRBD1 (6 bases). Germline V gene data show CDR1 as GTSNPN and CDR2 as SVGIG (reference sequence). This CDR3 is 16 amino acids long. The V end lost 1 base, the J end lost 2 bases, and 15 bases lay between the germline ends. Based on the CDR3 plus reference TRBV30 and TRBJ1-5, the full variable domain is SQTIHQWPATLVQPVGSPLSLECTVEGTSNPNLYWYRQAAGRGLQLLFYSVGIGQISSEVPQNLSASRPQDRQFILSSKKLLLSDSGFYLCAWSDKGGEGNQPQHFGDGTRLSIL.

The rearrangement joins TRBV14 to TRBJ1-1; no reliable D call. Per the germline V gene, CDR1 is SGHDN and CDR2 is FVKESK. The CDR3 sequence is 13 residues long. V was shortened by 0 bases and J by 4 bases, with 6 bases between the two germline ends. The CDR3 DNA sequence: TGTGCCAGCAGCCAAGATCTCGTCACTGAAGCTTTCTTT. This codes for CASSQDLVTEAFF.

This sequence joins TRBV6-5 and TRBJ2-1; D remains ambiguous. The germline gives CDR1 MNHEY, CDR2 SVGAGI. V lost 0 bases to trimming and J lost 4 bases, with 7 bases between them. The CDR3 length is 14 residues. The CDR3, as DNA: TGTGCCAGCAGTTACTCGGCTAGTTACAATGAGCAGTTCTTC. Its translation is CASSYSASYNEQFF.

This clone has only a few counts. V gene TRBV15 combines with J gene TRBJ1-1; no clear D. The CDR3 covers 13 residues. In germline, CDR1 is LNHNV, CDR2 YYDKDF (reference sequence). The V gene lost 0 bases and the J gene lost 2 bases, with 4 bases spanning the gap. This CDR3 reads CATSRDINTEAFF. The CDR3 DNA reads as TGTGCCACCAGCAGAGATATCAACACTGAAGCTTTCTTT.

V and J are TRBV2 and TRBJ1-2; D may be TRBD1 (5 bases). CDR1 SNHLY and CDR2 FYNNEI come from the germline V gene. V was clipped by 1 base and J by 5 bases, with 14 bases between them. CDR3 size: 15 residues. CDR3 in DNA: TGTGCCAGCAGTGAAGGGATGGGGCAGGTATATGGCTACACCTTC. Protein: CASSEGMGQVYGYTF.

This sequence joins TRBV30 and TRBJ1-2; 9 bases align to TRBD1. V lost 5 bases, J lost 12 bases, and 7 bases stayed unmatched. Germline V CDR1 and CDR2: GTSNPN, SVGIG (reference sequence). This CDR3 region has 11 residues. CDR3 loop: CAWATGGINTF. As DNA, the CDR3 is TGTGCCTGGGCCACAGGGGGCATTAACACCTTC.

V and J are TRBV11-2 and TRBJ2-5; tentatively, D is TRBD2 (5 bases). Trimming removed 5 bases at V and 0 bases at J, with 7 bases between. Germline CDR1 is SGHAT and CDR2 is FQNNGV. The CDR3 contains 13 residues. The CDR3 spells CASSTGYQETQYF. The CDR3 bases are TGTGCCAGCAGCACGGGGTACCAAGAGACCCAGTACTTC.

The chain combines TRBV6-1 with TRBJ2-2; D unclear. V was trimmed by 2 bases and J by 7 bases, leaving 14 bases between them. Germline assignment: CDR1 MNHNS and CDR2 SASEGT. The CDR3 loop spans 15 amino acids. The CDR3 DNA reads TGTGCCAGCAGTGAAACGCGAGCAGTAGGCGGGGAGCTGTTTTTT. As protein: CASSETRAVGGELFF.

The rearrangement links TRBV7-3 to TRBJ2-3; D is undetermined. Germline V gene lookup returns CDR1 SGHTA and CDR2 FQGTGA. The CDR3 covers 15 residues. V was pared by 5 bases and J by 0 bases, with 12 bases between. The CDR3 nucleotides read TGTGCCAGCAGCCCGGGTGGTGTTAGCACAGATACGCAGTATTTT. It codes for CASSPGGVSTDTQYF.

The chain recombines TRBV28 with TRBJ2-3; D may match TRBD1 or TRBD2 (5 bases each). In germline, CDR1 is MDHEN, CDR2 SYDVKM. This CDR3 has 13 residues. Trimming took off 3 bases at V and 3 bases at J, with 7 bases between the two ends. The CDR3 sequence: CASSFEGTDTQYF. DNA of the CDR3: TGTGCCAGCAGTTTCGAGGGGACAGATACGCAGTATTTT.

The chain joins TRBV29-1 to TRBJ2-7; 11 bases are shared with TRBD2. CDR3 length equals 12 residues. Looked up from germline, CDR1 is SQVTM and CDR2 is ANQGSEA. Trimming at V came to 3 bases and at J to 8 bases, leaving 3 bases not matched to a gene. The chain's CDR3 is CSVDTSGRKQYF. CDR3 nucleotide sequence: TGCAGCGTTGATACTAGCGGGAGAAAGCAGTACTTC.